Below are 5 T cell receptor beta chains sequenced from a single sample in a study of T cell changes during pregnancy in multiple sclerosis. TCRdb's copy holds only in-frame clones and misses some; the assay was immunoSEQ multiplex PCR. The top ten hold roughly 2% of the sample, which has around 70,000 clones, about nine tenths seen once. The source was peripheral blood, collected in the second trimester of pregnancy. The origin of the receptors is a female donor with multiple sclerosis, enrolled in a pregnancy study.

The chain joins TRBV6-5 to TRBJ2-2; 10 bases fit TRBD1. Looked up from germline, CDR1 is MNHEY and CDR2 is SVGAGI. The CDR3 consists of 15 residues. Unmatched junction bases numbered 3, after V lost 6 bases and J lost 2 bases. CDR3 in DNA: TGTGCCAGCAGGGTGACAGGGGGCAACACCGGGGAGCTGTTTTTT. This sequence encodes CASRVTGGNTGELFF.

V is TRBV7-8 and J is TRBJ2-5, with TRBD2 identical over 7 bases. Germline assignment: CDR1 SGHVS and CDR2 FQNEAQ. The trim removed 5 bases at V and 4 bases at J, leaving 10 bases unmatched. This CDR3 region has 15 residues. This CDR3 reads CASSVRTSRGETQYF. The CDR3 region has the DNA TGTGCCAGCAGCGTTAGGACTAGTAGGGGAGAGACCCAGTACTTC.

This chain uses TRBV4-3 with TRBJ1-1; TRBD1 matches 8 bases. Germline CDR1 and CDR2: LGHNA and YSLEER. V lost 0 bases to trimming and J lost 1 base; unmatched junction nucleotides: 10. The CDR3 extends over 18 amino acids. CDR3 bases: TGCGCCAGCAGCCAAGATTGGGGCAGGGGGCTAGGGAACACTGAAGCTTTCTTT. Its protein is CASSQDWGRGLGNTEAFF.

This CDR3 reads CASSLGGTSNEKLFF. The CDR3 bases are TGTGCCAGCAGTTTGGGCGGGACCTCTAATGAAAAACTGTTTTTT. The chain recombines TRBV28 with TRBJ1-4; D might be TRBD1 (5 bases). V dropped 3 bases and J dropped 3 bases, with 11 bases sitting between them. The CDR3 consists of 15 residues. Germline assignment: CDR1 MDHEN and CDR2 SYDVKM.

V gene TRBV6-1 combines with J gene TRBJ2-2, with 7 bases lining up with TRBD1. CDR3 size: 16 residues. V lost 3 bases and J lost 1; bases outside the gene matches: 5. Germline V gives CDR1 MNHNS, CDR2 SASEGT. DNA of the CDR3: TGTGCCAGCAGTGAGGGAACAGGGGTGAACACCGGGGAGCTGTTTTTT. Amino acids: CASSEGTGVNTGELFF.